This T cell receptor (beta chain) comes out of a study of blood T cell repertoires in COVID-19. Looking at the study overall: In each case, the material was cDNA or gDNA derived from T cells, B-cell-depleted T cells, or PBMCs.

Some clones are missing from TCRdb's copy, which holds only in-frame ones; the method was immunoSEQ multiplex PCR. The table includes about 100,000 clones, 80% detected once. The germline V gene encodes CDR1 LNHDA and CDR2 SQIVND (reference sequence). The CDR3 loop spans 15 amino acids. V shed 5 bases and J 5 bases; nucleotides not matched to a gene: 9. The chain employs TRBV19 and TRBJ2-5; 9 bases fit TRBD2. The receptor comes from a human donor in a cohort sampled during active COVID-19. The material sequenced was peripheral blood. The CDR3 reads CASSAGGRARETQYF. In DNA, the CDR3 is TGTGCCAGTAGTGCCGGCGGGAGGGCCAGGGAGACCCAGTACTTC.